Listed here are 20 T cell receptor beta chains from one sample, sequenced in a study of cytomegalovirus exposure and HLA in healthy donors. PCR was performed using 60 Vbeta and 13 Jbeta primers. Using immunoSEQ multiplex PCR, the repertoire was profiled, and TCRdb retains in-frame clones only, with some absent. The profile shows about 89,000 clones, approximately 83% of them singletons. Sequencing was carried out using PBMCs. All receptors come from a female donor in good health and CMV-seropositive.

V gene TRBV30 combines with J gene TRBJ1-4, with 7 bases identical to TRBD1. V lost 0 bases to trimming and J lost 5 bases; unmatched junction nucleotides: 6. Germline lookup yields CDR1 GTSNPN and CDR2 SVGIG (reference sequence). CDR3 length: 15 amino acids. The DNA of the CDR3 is TGTGCCTGGAGTGTGCCGAAACAGGGGAATGAAAAACTGTTTTTT. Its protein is CAWSVPKQGNEKLFF. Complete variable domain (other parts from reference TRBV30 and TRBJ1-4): SQTIHQWPATLVQPVGSPLSLECTVEGTSNPNLYWYRQAAGRGLQLLFYSVGIGQISSEVPQNLSASRPQDRQFILSSKKLLLSDSGFYLCAWSVPKQGNEKLFFGSGTQLSVL.

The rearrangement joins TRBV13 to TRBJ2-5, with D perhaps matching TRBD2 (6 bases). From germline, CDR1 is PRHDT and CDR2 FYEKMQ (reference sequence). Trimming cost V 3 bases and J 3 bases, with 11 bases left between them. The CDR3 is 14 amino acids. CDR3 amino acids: CASSFYWGEETQYF. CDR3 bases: TGTGCCAGCAGCTTTTATTGGGGGGAAGAGACCCAGTACTTC.

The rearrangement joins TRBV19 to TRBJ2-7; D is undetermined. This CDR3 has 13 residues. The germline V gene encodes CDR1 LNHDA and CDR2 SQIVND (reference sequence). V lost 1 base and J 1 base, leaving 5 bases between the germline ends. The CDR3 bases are TGTGCCAGTAGTATAGTGGCATCCTACGAGCAGTACTTC. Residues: CASSIVASYEQYF. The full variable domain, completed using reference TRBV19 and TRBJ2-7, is DGGITQSPKYLFRKEGQNVTLSCEQNLNHDAMYWYRQDPGQGLRLIYYSQIVNDFQKGDIAEGYSVSREKKESFPLTVTSAQKNPTAFYLCASSIVASYEQYFGPGTRLTVT.

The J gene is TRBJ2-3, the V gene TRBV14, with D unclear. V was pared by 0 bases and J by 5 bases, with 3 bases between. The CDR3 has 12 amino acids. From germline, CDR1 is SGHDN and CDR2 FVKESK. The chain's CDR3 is CASSQDKDTQYF. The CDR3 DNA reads TGTGCCAGCAGCCAAGATAAAGATACGCAGTATTTT.

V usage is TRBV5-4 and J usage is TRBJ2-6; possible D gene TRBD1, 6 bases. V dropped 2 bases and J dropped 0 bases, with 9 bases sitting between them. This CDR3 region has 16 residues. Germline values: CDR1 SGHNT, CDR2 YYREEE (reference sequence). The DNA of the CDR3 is TGTGCCAGCAGCTTCGACAGGAGCTCTGGGGCCAACGTCCTGACTTTC. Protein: CASSFDRSSGANVLTF. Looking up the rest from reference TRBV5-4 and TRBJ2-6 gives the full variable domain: ETGVTQSPTHLIKTRGQQVTLRCSSQSGHNTVSWYQQALGQGPQFIFQYYREEENGRGNFPPRFSGLQFPNYSSELNVNALELDDSALYLCASSFDRSSGANVLTFGAGSRLTVL.

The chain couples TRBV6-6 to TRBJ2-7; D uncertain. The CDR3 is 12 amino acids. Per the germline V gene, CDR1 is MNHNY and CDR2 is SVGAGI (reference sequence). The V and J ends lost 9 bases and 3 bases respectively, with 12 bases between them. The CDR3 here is CASSSGGYEQYF. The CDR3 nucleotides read TGTGCCAGTAGCTCGGGTGGCTACGAGCAGTACTTC.

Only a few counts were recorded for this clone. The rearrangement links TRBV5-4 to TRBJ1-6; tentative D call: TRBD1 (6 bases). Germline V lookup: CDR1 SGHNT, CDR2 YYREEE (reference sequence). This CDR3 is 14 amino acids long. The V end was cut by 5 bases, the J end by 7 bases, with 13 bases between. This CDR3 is CASSSDSLNSPLHF. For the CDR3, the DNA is TGTGCCAGCAGTTCGGACAGCTTGAATTCACCCCTCCACTTT. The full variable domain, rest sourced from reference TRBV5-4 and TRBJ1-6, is ETGVTQSPTHLIKTRGQQVTLRCSSQSGHNTVSWYQQALGQGPQFIFQYYREEENGRGNFPPRFSGLQFPNYSSELNVNALELDDSALYLCASSSDSLNSPLHFGNGTRLTVT.

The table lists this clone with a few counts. The CDR3 here is CASSAQAYQETQYF. CDR3 nucleotides: TGTGCCAGCAGCGCACAGGCGTACCAAGAGACCCAGTACTTC. The genes are TRBV7-9 and TRBJ2-5; maybe TRBD1 (5 bases). The CDR3 spans 14 residues. V lost 5 bases and J lost 0, with 10 bases in between. The V gene's germline CDR1 is SEHNR and CDR2 FQNEAQ (reference sequence).

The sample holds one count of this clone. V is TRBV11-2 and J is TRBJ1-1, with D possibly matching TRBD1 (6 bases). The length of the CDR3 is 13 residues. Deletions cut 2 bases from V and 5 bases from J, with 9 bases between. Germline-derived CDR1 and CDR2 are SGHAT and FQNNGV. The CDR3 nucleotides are TGTGCCAGCAGCTTAACAGGGAGAACTGAAGCTTTCTTT. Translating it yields CASSLTGRTEAFF.

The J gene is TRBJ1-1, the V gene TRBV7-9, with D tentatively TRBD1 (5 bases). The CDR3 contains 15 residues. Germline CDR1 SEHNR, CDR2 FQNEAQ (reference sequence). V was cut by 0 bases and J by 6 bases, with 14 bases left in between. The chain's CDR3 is CASSLAGGLIPEAFF. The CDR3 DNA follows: TGTGCCAGCAGCTTAGCGGGGGGTTTAATCCCTGAAGCTTTCTTT.

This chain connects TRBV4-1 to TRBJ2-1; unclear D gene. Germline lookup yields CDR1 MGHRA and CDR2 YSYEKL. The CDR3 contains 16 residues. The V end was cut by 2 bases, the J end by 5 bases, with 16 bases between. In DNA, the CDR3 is TGCGCCAGCAGCCAAATAAACAGTCCTTTGCACAATGAGCAGTTCTTC. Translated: CASSQINSPLHNEQFF.

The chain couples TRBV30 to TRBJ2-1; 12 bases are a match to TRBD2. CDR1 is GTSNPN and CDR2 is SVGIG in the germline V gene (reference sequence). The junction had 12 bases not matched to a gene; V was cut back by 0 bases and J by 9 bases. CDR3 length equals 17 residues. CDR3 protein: CAWSVLSLAGGQREQFF. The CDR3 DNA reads TGTGCCTGGAGTGTACTTTCTCTAGCGGGAGGGCAGCGTGAGCAGTTCTTC.

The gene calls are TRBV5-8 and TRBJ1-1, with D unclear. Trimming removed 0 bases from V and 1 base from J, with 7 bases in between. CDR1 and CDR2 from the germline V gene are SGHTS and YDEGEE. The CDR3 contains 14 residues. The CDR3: CASSLGAANTEAFF. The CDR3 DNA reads TGTGCCAGCAGCTTGGGGGCAGCGAACACTGAAGCTTTCTTT.

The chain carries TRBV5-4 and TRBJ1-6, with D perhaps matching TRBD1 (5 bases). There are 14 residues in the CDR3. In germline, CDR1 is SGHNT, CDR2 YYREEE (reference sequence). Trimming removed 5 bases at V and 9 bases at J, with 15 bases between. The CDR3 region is CASRKEIGGSPLHF. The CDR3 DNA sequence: TGTGCCAGCAGGAAAGAGATCGGGGGTTCACCCCTCCACTTT.

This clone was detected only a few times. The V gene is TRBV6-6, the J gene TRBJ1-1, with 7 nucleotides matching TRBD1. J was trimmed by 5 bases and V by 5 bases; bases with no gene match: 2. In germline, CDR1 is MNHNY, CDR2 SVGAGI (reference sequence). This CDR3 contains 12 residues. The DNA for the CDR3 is TGTGCCAGCAGTCCACAGGGGACTGAAGCTTTCTTT. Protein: CASSPQGTEAFF.

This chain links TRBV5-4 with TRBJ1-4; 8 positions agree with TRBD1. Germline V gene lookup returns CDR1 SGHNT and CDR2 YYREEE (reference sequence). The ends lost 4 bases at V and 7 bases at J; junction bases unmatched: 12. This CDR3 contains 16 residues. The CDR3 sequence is CASSPDPTGGTEKLFF. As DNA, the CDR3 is TGTGCCAGCAGCCCGGACCCCACAGGGGGTACTGAAAAACTGTTTTTT.

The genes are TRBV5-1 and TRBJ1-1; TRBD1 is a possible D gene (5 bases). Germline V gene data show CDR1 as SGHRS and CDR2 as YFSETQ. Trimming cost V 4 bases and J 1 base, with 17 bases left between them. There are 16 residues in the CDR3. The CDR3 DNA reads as TGCGCCAGCAGCCCGGCCGGGACTGCACCGAACACTGAAGCTTTCTTT. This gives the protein CASSPAGTAPNTEAFF.

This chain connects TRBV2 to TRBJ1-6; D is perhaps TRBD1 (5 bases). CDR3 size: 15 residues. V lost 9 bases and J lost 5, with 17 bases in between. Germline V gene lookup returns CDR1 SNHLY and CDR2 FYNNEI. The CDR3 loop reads CASRRDPQNNSPLHF. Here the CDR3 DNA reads TGTGCCAGTCGGCGGGACCCGCAAAATAATTCACCCCTCCACTTT.

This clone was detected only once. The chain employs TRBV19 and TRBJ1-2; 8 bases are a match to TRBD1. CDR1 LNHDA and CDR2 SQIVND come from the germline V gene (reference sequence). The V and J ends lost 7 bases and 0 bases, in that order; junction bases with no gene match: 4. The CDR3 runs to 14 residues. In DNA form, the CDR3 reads TGTGCCAGTAAGGACAGGGATTCTAACTATGGCTACACCTTC. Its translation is CASKDRDSNYGYTF.

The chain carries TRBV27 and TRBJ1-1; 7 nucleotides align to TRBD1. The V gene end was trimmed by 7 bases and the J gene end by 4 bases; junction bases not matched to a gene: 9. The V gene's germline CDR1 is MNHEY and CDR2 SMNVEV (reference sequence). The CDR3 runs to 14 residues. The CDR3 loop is CASTDYSGGTEAFF. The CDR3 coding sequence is TGTGCCAGCACCGATTATTCAGGGGGCACTGAAGCTTTCTTT.